This T cell receptor (beta chain) derives from a study of blood T cells in healthy people across ages. The CDR3 has 17 residues. V was trimmed by 2 bases and J by 3 bases, leaving 17 bases between them. CDR1 is SGHVS and CDR2 is FNYEAQ in the germline V gene. A second PCR, run for roughly 7 to 11 cycles, used a sample-barcoded 5' primer plus a J-beta primer mix. One entry per CDR3 protein results from TCRdb running MiXCR on the 5' RACE reads. The data show under 800,000 distinct CDR3 sequences, approximately 21% seen once. A few counts support this clonotype. Every sample had a minimum of 7 million PBMCs isolated.

The TCR sequence derives from a man between 70 and 80 years old in good health. J is TRBJ2-4 and V is TRBV7-6; D perhaps matches TRBD1 (5 bases). The sequenced sample was blood. CDR3 loop: CASSLSVATGDKNIQYF. DNA of the CDR3: TGTGCCAGCAGCTTATCCGTGGCAACAGGAGACAAAAACATTCAGTACTTC.